These 26 T cell receptor beta chains originate from one sample sequenced in a study of T cell responses to AZD1222 COVID-19 vaccine. Generated by immunoSEQ multiplex PCR, the TCRdb table keeps only in-frame clones and is missing some. The repertoire holds approximately 200,000 clones, with around 93% as singletons. The sample was peripheral blood, taken 28 days after the second AZD1222 dose. These receptors were taken from an adult who received the AZD1222 COVID-19 vaccine.

The chain is built from TRBV28 and TRBJ1-2, with TRBD1 matching over 8 bases. CDR3 size: 15 residues. Germline V CDR1 and CDR2: MDHEN, SYDVKM. The J segment lost 4 bases and the V segment lost 4 bases, leaving 8 bases of the junction unmatched. The CDR3 DNA follows: TGTGCCAGCAGTTCCCCTGCAGGGGGCATCTATGGCTACACCTTC. Translated: CASSSPAGGIYGYTF.

The V and J genes are TRBV19 and TRBJ2-7; 7 bases fit TRBD1. Germline V gives CDR1 LNHDA, CDR2 SQIVND (reference sequence). This CDR3 spans 14 amino acids. The V segment lost 5 bases and the J segment 1 base; nucleotides outside the gene matches: 5. CDR3 nucleotide sequence: TGTGCCAGTAGTCTTCGGACAGGATCCTACGAGCAGTACTTC. It is translated as CASSLRTGSYEQYF.

The CDR3 sequence is CAWGNRNTIYF. The CDR3 nucleotides are TGTGCCTGGGGAAATCGCAACACCATATATTTT. The chain joins TRBV30 to TRBJ1-3; no clear D. V gave up 5 bases and J gave up 7 bases, with 9 bases separating them. This CDR3 comprises 11 residues. Per germline, CDR1 GTSNPN and CDR2 SVGIG (reference sequence).

V is TRBV20-1 and J is TRBJ2-7; D is undetermined. This CDR3 comprises 11 residues. V was trimmed by 5 bases and J by 6 bases, leaving 11 bases between them. Germline lookup yields CDR1 DFQATT and CDR2 SNEGSKA (reference sequence). The CDR3 is CSAGRSREQYF. As DNA, the CDR3 is TGCAGTGCTGGCCGGAGCCGCGAGCAGTACTTC.

This sequence joins TRBV11-2 and TRBJ1-2; D is possibly TRBD1 (5 bases). Germline V lookup: CDR1 SGHAT, CDR2 FQNNGV. The CDR3 runs to 14 residues. Trimming left V 4 bases short and J 0 bases short, with 9 bases between. CDR3 sequence reads: CASSSGGANYGYTF. The CDR3 DNA sequence: TGTGCCAGCAGCTCTGGAGGGGCTAACTATGGCTACACCTTC.

The J gene is TRBJ1-4, the V gene TRBV5-1; D is undetermined. The V end lost 0 bases, the J end lost 7 bases, and 10 bases lay between the germline ends. Germline assignment: CDR1 SGHRS and CDR2 YFSETQ. The CDR3 consists of 14 residues. The chain's CDR3 is CASSLADSGEKLFF. The CDR3 DNA sequence: TGCGCCAGCAGCTTGGCGGACTCGGGTGAAAAACTGTTTTTT.

This chain joins TRBV27 and TRBJ2-7; 7 positions match TRBD2. The CDR3 loop spans 14 amino acids. V lost 8 bases to trimming and J lost 5 bases; unmatched junction nucleotides: 12. CDR1 and CDR2 from the germline V gene are MNHEY and SMNVEV (reference sequence). The CDR3 DNA is TGTGCCAGCCGCTCTAGCGGTCGGTTTCACGAGCAGTACTTC. As protein: CASRSSGRFHEQYF.

The rearrangement links TRBV10-3 to TRBJ2-3; 13 positions match TRBD2. The CDR3 runs to 17 residues. From germline, CDR1 is ENHRY and CDR2 SYGVKD. The J segment lost 6 bases and the V segment lost 3 bases, leaving 9 bases of the junction unmatched. Here the CDR3 DNA reads TGTGCCATCAGTGATCGCGGGACTAGCGGGGCAATGGATACGCAGTATTTT. This codes for CAISDRGTSGAMDTQYF.

This chain connects TRBV7-9 to TRBJ1-2; perhaps TRBD1 as D (5 bases). Trimming left V 3 bases short and J 6 bases short, with 20 bases between. Germline CDR1 and CDR2: SEHNR and FQNEAQ (reference sequence). The CDR3 is 16 amino acids. CDR3: CASSFNRAISGDGYTF. CDR3 sequence (DNA): TGTGCCAGCAGCTTTAACAGAGCGATATCGGGGGATGGCTACACCTTC.

The rearrangement uses TRBV7-2 and TRBJ1-3, with D maybe TRBD1 (5 bases). V dropped 0 bases and J dropped 8 bases, with 11 bases sitting between them. Germline values: CDR1 SGHTA, CDR2 FQGNSA. The CDR3 contains 14 residues. CDR3 amino acids: CASSLAQGTDTIYF. The CDR3 coding sequence is TGTGCCAGCAGCTTAGCTCAGGGCACGGACACCATATATTTT.

The chain recombines TRBV19 with TRBJ1-1; 10 nucleotides line up with TRBD1. This CDR3 contains 16 residues. J lost 5 bases, V lost 2 bases, and 8 bases had no gene match. Germline V lookup: CDR1 LNHDA, CDR2 SQIVND (reference sequence). CDR3 sequence reads: CASSIPTTGGRTEAFF. The CDR3 DNA follows: TGTGCCAGTAGTATACCGACGACAGGGGGCCGGACTGAAGCTTTCTTT.

This clone has a single count. J is TRBJ1-5 and V is TRBV2; 9 nucleotides agree with TRBD1. J lost 6 bases, V lost 8 bases, and 8 bases had no gene match. CDR3 length: 14 residues. Per germline, CDR1 SNHLY and CDR2 FYNNEI. The CDR3 is CASGRTGVFQPQHF. CDR3 DNA: TGTGCCAGCGGGAGGACAGGGGTTTTTCAGCCCCAGCATTTT. Variable domain in full (rest from reference TRBV2 and TRBJ1-5): EPEVTQTPSHQVTQMGQEVILRCVPISNHLYFYWYRQILGQKVEFLVSFYNNEISEKSEIFDDQFSVERPDGSNFTLKIRSTKLEDSAMYFCASGRTGVFQPQHFGDGTRLSIL.

The V and J genes are TRBV18 and TRBJ1-2, with 7 bases fitting TRBD1. The CDR3 is made up of 14 amino acids. Trimming took 3 bases from V and 3 from J; bases not matched to a gene: 4. Per germline, CDR1 KGHSH and CDR2 LQKENI. The CDR3 DNA reads as TGTGCCAGCTCACCTGGACAGGAGGACTATGGCTACACCTTC. It codes for CASSPGQEDYGYTF.

The rearrangement uses TRBV18 and TRBJ1-6; no clear D. Trimming cost V 5 bases and J 6 bases, with 11 bases left between them. Germline loops: CDR1 KGHSH, CDR2 LQKENI. This CDR3 has 14 amino acids. CDR3 DNA sequence: TGTGCCAGCTCAAGTCTTGTGGCTAATTCACCCCTCCACTTT. As protein: CASSSLVANSPLHF.

J is TRBJ2-1 and V is TRBV29-1, with D perhaps TRBD1 or TRBD2 (6 bases each). The ends were cut back, 3 bases at V and 1 base at J, with 19 bases in the middle. CDR1 is SQVTM and CDR2 is ANQGSEA in the germline V gene. The CDR3 has 17 residues. The chain's CDR3 is CSVDGYVLGGSYNEQFF. The DNA of the CDR3 is TGCAGCGTTGATGGGTACGTTTTAGGGGGGTCCTACAATGAGCAGTTCTTC.

The rearrangement joins TRBV6-5 to TRBJ1-2, with D perhaps matching TRBD1 (6 bases). V dropped 6 bases and J dropped 6 bases, with 14 bases sitting between them. CDR1 and CDR2 (germline): MNHEY, SVGAGI. The CDR3 sequence is 13 residues long. The CDR3 loop is CASSSEGDNGYTF. The CDR3 DNA reads TGTGCCAGCAGCTCGGAGGGGGACAATGGCTACACCTTC.

This clone was found a few times. V gene TRBV24-1 combines with J gene TRBJ2-1, with 9 bases fitting TRBD1. This CDR3 region has 16 residues. The ends lost 4 bases at V and 7 bases at J; junction bases unmatched: 10. Germline lookup yields CDR1 KGHDR and CDR2 SFDVKD. The CDR3 spells CATSEPQGAPGNEQFF. The CDR3 DNA follows: TGTGCCACCAGTGAACCACAGGGGGCGCCGGGAAATGAGCAGTTCTTC.

The rearrangement links TRBV11-2 to TRBJ2-4; 8 bases map to TRBD1. Trimming cost V 8 bases and J 4 bases; bases outside gene matches: 4. CDR1 is SGHAT, CDR2 FQNNGV, per germline. The CDR3 length is 13 residues. The CDR3 region has the DNA TGTGCCAGCTCAACAGGGGGAAAAAACATTCAGTACTTC. Translating gives CASSTGGKNIQYF.

This clone was counted between two and nine times. A read error may produce the germline difference seen at one junction end. This rearrangement joins TRBV7-9 to TRBJ2-7, with D uncertain. The CDR3 sequence is 12 residues long. Germline V gene data show CDR1 as SEHNR and CDR2 as FQNEAQ (reference sequence). The chain's CDR3 is CASSLTTHRWDF. The CDR3 region has the DNA TGTGCCAGCAGCTTGACGACGCATCGGTGGGACTTC. The full variable domain, its missing parts supplied by reference TRBV7-9 and TRBJ2-7, is DTGVSQNPRHKITKRGQNVTFRCDPISEHNRLYWYRQTLGQGPEFLTYFQNEAQLEKSRLLSDRFSAERPKGSFSTLEIQRTEQGDSAMYLCASSLTTHRWDFGPGTRLTVT.

The chain's CDR3 is CASRGGPDAYEQYF. The CDR3 nucleotides read TGTGCCAGCAGGGGGGGGCCCGACGCCTACGAGCAGTACTTC. The rearrangement joins TRBV6-5 to TRBJ2-7; D possibly corresponds to TRBD2 (7 bases). This CDR3 contains 14 residues. Trimming cost V 6 bases and J 2 bases, with 14 bases left between them. Germline V lookup: CDR1 MNHEY, CDR2 SVGAGI.

The chain has TRBV27 and TRBJ2-7; D gene uncertain. Trimming took 6 bases from V and 3 from J, leaving 12 bases between them. The CDR3 extends over 13 amino acids. Looked up from germline, CDR1 is MNHEY and CDR2 is SMNVEV (reference sequence). CDR3 sequence: CASSQVPLYEQYF. DNA for the CDR3: TGTGCCAGCAGCCAGGTCCCCCTCTACGAGCAGTACTTC.

V and J are TRBV21-1 and TRBJ1-2; the table assigns TRBD1, which was not confirmed against the DNA. TRBV21-1 is labeled a pseudogene. The CDR3 consists of 20 residues. For the CDR3, the DNA is TGTGCCAGCAGCAAGGGTCAAGCCGAGTCCGGACAGGGCCTTAACTATGGCTACACCTTC. It is translated as CASSKGQAESGQGLNYGYTF.

This chain uses TRBV19 with TRBJ1-4; D is unresolved. V was trimmed by 7 bases and J by 1 base, leaving 13 bases between them. Per germline, CDR1 LNHDA and CDR2 SQIVND (reference sequence). The CDR3 covers 15 residues. The CDR3 spells CASNMNTLTNEKLFF. The CDR3 DNA reads as TGTGCCAGTAATATGAATACCCTAACTAATGAAAAACTGTTTTTT.

V gene TRBV6-5 combines with J gene TRBJ2-1; the match to TRBD1 covers 8 bases. The junction had 2 bases not matched to a gene; V was cut back by 6 bases and J by 1 base. Germline V lookup: CDR1 MNHEY, CDR2 SVGAGI. The CDR3 contains 14 residues. The CDR3 region is CASRGTGSYNEQFF. CDR3 coding DNA: TGTGCCAGCAGGGGGACAGGTTCCTACAATGAGCAGTTCTTC.

This chain joins TRBV18 and TRBJ2-7, with D tentatively TRBD2 (7 bases). Trimming took off 4 bases at V and 2 bases at J, with 9 bases between the two ends. The CDR3 consists of 13 residues. The germline V gene has CDR1 KGHSH and CDR2 LQKENI. CDR3 loop: CASSRRGPYEQYF. The CDR3 nucleotides are TGTGCCAGCTCACGGCGGGGGCCCTACGAGCAGTACTTC.

The chain carries TRBV15 and TRBJ1-5, with TRBD1 as a possible D gene (5 bases). The germline gives CDR1 LNHNV, CDR2 YYDKDF (reference sequence). The CDR3 consists of 13 residues. The V end was cut by 4 bases, the J end by 2 bases, with 6 bases between. In DNA form, the CDR3 reads TGTGCCACCAGCACGACAGGCAATCAGCCCCAGCATTTT. Its translation: CATSTTGNQPQHF.